This T cell receptor (beta chain) was documented in a study of blood T cell repertoires in COVID-19. Study overall: Whether acute or convalescent, the COVID-19 samples came from the United States, Italy and Spain. The cDNA or gDNA used as material had been derived from T cells, B-cell-depleted T cells, or PBMCs.

Germline CDR1 reads SGDLS; CDR2 reads YYNGEE. The CDR3 sequence is 15 residues long. The junction had 9 bases not matched to a gene; V was cut back by 4 bases and J by 6 bases. The participants were between roughly 18 and 100 years old and came from 20 to 30 US areas. Produced via immunoSEQ multiplex PCR; TCRdb's table is partial and in-frame only. In the table there are hundreds of thousands of clones, 75% to 90% of which are singletons. The V gene is TRBV9, the J gene TRBJ1-5, with 8 bases lining up with TRBD1. This receptor was identified in a man over 45 who had been exposed to COVID-19. The source material was PBMCs or T cells enriched from blood (not recorded which). The CDR3 DNA is TGTGCCAGCAGCAACAGGGGGGGAGGCGGTCAGCCCCAGCATTTT. This codes for CASSNRGGGGQPQHF.